The present entry profiles one T cell receptor (beta chain) with its context. What it binds is not known. The sample belongs to a study of cytomegalovirus exposure and HLA in healthy donors. Regarding the study as a whole: The study assumed roughly uniform donor sequencing depth for presence/absence analyses. Data from an earlier analysis indicated that most TCR beta V segments were productive either about 87% or about 30% of the time. Later on, analysis showed that most CMV-associated TCR beta chains appeared to be HLA-restricted.

Vbeta (60) and Jbeta (13) primers were used in the PCR. The table came from immunoSEQ multiplex PCR; TCRdb's copy has only in-frame clones and leaves some out. The data hold 75,000 to 100,000 clones, with 65% to 85% observed a single time. Donors showed nominal health when sampled, although they likely had unrecorded immune exposures. Germline lookup yields CDR1 MDHEN and CDR2 SYDVKM. Trimming shortened V by 3 bases and J by 7 bases, and 15 bases separated the two germline ends. The CDR3 is 15 amino acids. This rearrangement joins TRBV28 to TRBJ1-4; no clear D gene. The receptor comes from a woman aged 70-85 years in good health and CMV-seropositive. The sequencing sample was made of PBMCs. CDR3 amino acids: CASSLELLRGEKLFF. CDR3 in DNA: TGTGCCAGCAGTTTGGAGCTTCTCCGAGGTGAAAAACTGTTTTTT.